This T cell receptor (beta chain) stems from a study of blood T cell repertoires in COVID-19. Overall study: Italy, Spain and the United States were the sources of the convalescent and acute COVID-19 samples. T cells, B-cell-depleted T cells, or PBMCs provided the cDNA or gDNA that served as material.

Authors' analysis steps: From reference gene primer amplification, estimates of nucleated cell counts were derived. Measured with immunoSEQ multiplex PCR; TCRdb has only the in-frame clones, and not every one. V, J and clone size derive from that table, while D and trimming were established from the DNA sequence. The table lists some 270,000 clones, under 90% of them singletons. V was shortened by 5 bases and J by 0 bases, with 12 bases between the two germline ends. Looked up from germline, CDR1 is SGDLS and CDR2 is YYNGEE. The CDR3 spans 15 residues. The chain uses TRBV9 and TRBJ1-3; D possibly corresponds to TRBD1 (5 bases). The receptor was isolated from a man aged 45 to 65 with acute or convalescent COVID-19. The source material was peripheral blood. The CDR3 region has the DNA TGTGCCAGCAGTAACGGGAGGGGCTCTGGAAACACCATATATTTT. This translates into CASSNGRGSGNTIYF.